This passage covers 24 T cell receptor beta chains from one sample sequenced in a study of cytomegalovirus exposure and HLA in healthy donors (dated by TCRdb to about 2017). To prepare the library, the immunoSEQ multiplex PCR assay was applied. The multiplex PCR relied on a mix of 60 forward primers for TCR Vbeta segments and 13 reverse primers for TCR Jbeta segments. Drawn from immuneACCESS, this table holds only the in-frame rearrangements with V and J called that TCRdb kept. Clones are partly lost; checked studies trace under half to an unresolved V gene and leave the rest unexplained. This sample gives about 130,000 clones in total; 74% of them show up just once. The ten largest clones add up to less than 4% of the sample. The sample taken for sequencing was PBMCs. The receptor set was obtained from a man aged 40-55 years in good health and CMV-seropositive.

The chain recombines TRBV5-6 with TRBJ1-1; 8 bases are a match to TRBD1. This CDR3 is 14 amino acids long. CDR1 is SGHDT, CDR2 YYEEEE, per germline. Trimming at V came to 0 bases and at J to 9 bases, leaving 7 bases not matched to a gene. As DNA, the CDR3 is TGTGCCAGCAGCTTGGTTTATCAGGGGGCACAAGCTTTCTTT. Translated, it gives CASSLVYQGAQAFF.

The V and J genes are TRBV30 and TRBJ2-5; a weak D match, TRBD2 (6 bases). Germline lookup yields CDR1 GTSNPN and CDR2 SVGIG (reference sequence). Trimming removed 5 bases from V and 7 bases from J, with 17 bases in between. CDR3 length equals 13 residues. The DNA for the CDR3 is TGTGCCTGGGAGGGACTCGGCGCGGCGACCCAGTACTTC. Residues: CAWEGLGAATQYF.

The genes are TRBV5-1 and TRBJ2-2, with TRBD1 as a possible D gene (7 bases). V lost 0 bases and J lost 0, with 15 bases in between. Germline loops: CDR1 SGHRS, CDR2 YFSETQ. The CDR3 loop spans 18 amino acids. CDR3 nucleotide sequence: TGCGCCAGCAGCTTGGCCCCAGGGGGGCTTTCGAACACCGGGGAGCTGTTTTTT. This sequence encodes CASSLAPGGLSNTGELFF.

This clone appeared a few times. The DNA for the CDR3 is TGTGCCAGCAGCGTACGCCTAGCGGGAGCCTACAATGAGCAGTTCTTC. Translation: CASSVRLAGAYNEQFF. The chain recombines TRBV9 with TRBJ2-1, with 10 bases identical to TRBD2. CDR1 and CDR2 (germline): SGDLS, YYNGEE. The CDR3 is 16 residues long. V shed 1 base and J 2 bases; nucleotides not matched to a gene: 3.

This chain joins TRBV5-1 and TRBJ2-3, with TRBD1 as a possible D gene (6 bases). The CDR3 runs 16 residues. The germline gives CDR1 SGHRS, CDR2 YFSETQ. Between the trimmed V and J ends, which lost 3 bases and 6 bases, there was a span of 20 bases. DNA for the CDR3: TGCGCCAGCAGCTCGCAGACAGGTCTGGCACGGGATACGCAGTATTTT. Protein sequence: CASSSQTGLARDTQYF.

This clone was picked up one time. The chain employs TRBV7-2 and TRBJ2-5, with D tentatively TRBD2 (7 bases). Germline V gene lookup returns CDR1 SGHTA and CDR2 FQGNSA. CDR3 length equals 15 residues. Trimming cost V 5 bases and J 5 bases, with 18 bases left between them. The CDR3 DNA reads TGTGCCAGCAGCCCTGGCGGGGGCCGGGGGGAGACCCAGTACTTC. Translating it yields CASSPGGGRGETQYF. The full variable domain, its missing parts supplied by reference TRBV7-2 and TRBJ2-5, is GAGVSQSPSNKVTEKGKDVELRCDPISGHTALYWYRQSLGQGLEFLIYFQGNSAPDKSGLPSDRFSAERTGGSVSTLTIQRTQQEDSAVYLCASSPGGGRGETQYFGPGTRLLVL.

The chain recombines TRBV9 with TRBJ2-3; 8 bases are shared with TRBD1. J gave up 5 bases and V 3 bases, and 5 bases lay outside the gene matches. Germline V gene lookup returns CDR1 SGDLS and CDR2 YYNGEE. There are 14 residues in the CDR3. CDR3 sequence: CASSARGRLDTQYF. The DNA of the CDR3 is TGTGCCAGCAGCGCCAGGGGGCGATTAGATACGCAGTATTTT. Full variable domain (remainder filled in from reference TRBV9 and TRBJ2-3): DSGVTQTPKHLITATGQRVTLRCSPRSGDLSVYWYQQSLDQGLQFLIQYYNGEERAKGNILERFSAQQFPDLHSELNLSSLELGDSALYFCASSARGRLDTQYFGPGTRLTVL.

This clone appeared a single time. The chain joins TRBV7-2 to TRBJ2-3, with D perhaps TRBD2 (5 bases). The germline CDR1 and CDR2 sequences are SGHTA and FQGNSA. This CDR3 is built from 15 residues. V was pared by 3 bases and J by 1 base, with 11 bases between. The CDR3 is CASSLGGGGTDTQYF. CDR3 nucleotide sequence: TGTGCCAGCAGCTTGGGCGGAGGCGGCACAGATACGCAGTATTTT.

The chain joins TRBV28 to TRBJ1-1, with 7 bases lining up with TRBD1. The germline CDR1 and CDR2 sequences are MDHEN and SYDVKM. With 6 bases clipped from V and 3 bases from J, the junction kept 7 bases outside the gene matches. This CDR3 contains 14 residues. CDR3 sequence (DNA): TGTGCCAGCAGAGCCGGGACAGTCTACACTGAAGCTTTCTTT. Protein product: CASRAGTVYTEAFF. The complete variable domain, with remaining parts taken from reference TRBV28 and TRBJ1-1, reads DVKVTQSSRYLVKRTGEKVFLECVQDMDHENMFWYRQDPGLGLRLIYFSYDVKMKEKGDIPEGYSVSREKKERFSLILESASTNQTSMYLCASRAGTVYTEAFFGQGTRLTVV.

The CDR3, as DNA: TGCAGCGGGGGGGGGACCACAGATACGCAGTATTTT. Its protein product is CSGGGTTDTQYF. The gene calls are TRBV29-1 and TRBJ2-3; 7 bases match TRBD2. The CDR3 has 12 residues. V trimming: 7 bases; J trimming: 2 bases; junction bases outside the gene matches: 3. Germline-derived CDR1 and CDR2 are SQVTM and ANQGSEA.

This chain links TRBV2 with TRBJ2-3; 12 positions match TRBD2. V lost 11 bases to trimming and J lost 3 bases; unmatched junction nucleotides: 3. CDR1 is SNHLY, CDR2 FYNNEI, per germline. This CDR3 is built from 13 residues. The CDR3 loop reads CAGGLAGTDTQYF. As DNA, the CDR3 is TGTGCCGGCGGACTAGCGGGGACAGATACGCAGTATTTT.

The chain links TRBV6-1 to TRBJ1-4, with a weak D call TRBD1 (6 bases). CDR3 length equals 14 residues. The germline V and J ends were trimmed by 4 bases and 4 bases, with 10 bases remaining between them. Germline V CDR1 and CDR2: MNHNS, SASEGT. The CDR3 here is CASSGQGINEKLFF. The CDR3 DNA follows: TGTGCCAGCAGTGGCCAGGGGATTAATGAAAAACTGTTTTTT.

V usage is TRBV2 and J usage is TRBJ1-6, with TRBD1 matching 10 bases. V was pared by 9 bases and J by 12 bases, with 11 bases of the junction left unmatched. The CDR3 has 14 amino acids. The V gene's germline CDR1 is SNHLY and CDR2 FYNNEI. The CDR3, as DNA: TGTGCCAGAGGGGGACAGGGGAGTTCGGGACCCCTCCACTTT. Its protein is CARGGQGSSGPLHF.

The chain has TRBV4-2 and TRBJ1-1, with 8 bases identical to TRBD1. The CDR3 is made up of 14 amino acids. Germline V CDR1 and CDR2: LGHNA, YNFKEQ. The V and J ends lost 4 bases and 2 bases, in that order; junction bases with no gene match: 3. The CDR3 DNA sequence: TGTGCCAGCAGCCCTGGACAGGGAAACACTGAAGCTTTCTTT. Encoded protein: CASSPGQGNTEAFF.

This rearrangement joins TRBV6-5 to TRBJ2-1; TRBD2 is a possible D gene (6 bases). Trimming cost V 2 bases and J 5 bases, with 16 bases left between them. The CDR3 runs 16 residues. The germline gives CDR1 MNHEY, CDR2 SVGAGI. This CDR3 is CASSYTRWTTNNEQFF. The CDR3 DNA follows: TGTGCCAGCAGTTACACCCGATGGACTACTAACAATGAGCAGTTCTTC.

This rearrangement joins TRBV5-1 to TRBJ1-3; a possible D gene is TRBD1 (5 bases). Trimming cost V 1 base and J 3 bases, with 14 bases left between them. The germline V gene has CDR1 SGHRS and CDR2 YFSETQ. The CDR3 covers 16 residues. This CDR3 reads CASSLSGGTFGNTIYF. The CDR3 DNA sequence: TGCGCCAGCAGCTTGAGTGGGGGGACCTTTGGAAACACCATATATTTT.

The V call is TRBV9, the J call TRBJ2-7; TRBD2 is a possible D gene (6 bases). V lost 6 bases and J 3 bases, leaving 19 bases between the germline ends. The length of the CDR3 is 15 residues. CDR1 is SGDLS, CDR2 YYNGEE, per germline. CDR3 DNA sequence: TGTGCCAGCACCCCTGGCGGGACGCAAGGCTACGAGCAGTACTTC. It specifies CASTPGGTQGYEQYF.

The CDR3 region has the DNA TGTGCCAGCAGGGTCGGGACAGGTAGTTCACCCCTCCACTTT. It codes for CASRVGTGSSPLHF. The chain combines TRBV6-4 with TRBJ1-6, with 8 positions matching TRBD1. Germline trimming cut 6 bases from V and 9 bases from J; bases unmatched to any gene: 7. This CDR3 is built from 14 residues. Germline-derived CDR1 and CDR2 are MRHNA and SNTAGT.

V usage is TRBV7-9 and J usage is TRBJ2-1; perhaps TRBD2 as D (7 bases). The CDR3 runs to 15 residues. Germline values: CDR1 SEHNR, CDR2 FQNEAQ (reference sequence). The V and J ends lost 0 bases and 8 bases respectively, with 14 bases between them. CDR3 DNA sequence: TGTGCCAGCAGCTTAGCGGGGGGGGGCGACGATGAGCAGTTCTTC. Encoded protein: CASSLAGGGDDEQFF.

The gene calls are TRBV30 and TRBJ2-1, with TRBD1 matching over 8 bases. Losses at the gene ends were 0 bases for V and 5 bases for J; bases not matched to a gene: 6. There are 15 residues in the CDR3. Germline loops: CDR1 GTSNPN, CDR2 SVGIG (reference sequence). The CDR3 sequence: CAWSVGGTGHNEQFF. The CDR3 DNA sequence: TGTGCCTGGAGTGTTGGGGGGACAGGTCACAATGAGCAGTTCTTC.

This CDR3 is CASSQELRSNYGYTF. CDR3 DNA: TGCGCCAGCAGCCAGGAACTAAGGTCTAACTATGGCTACACCTTC. The chain has TRBV4-1 and TRBJ1-2; D is unclear. Germline lookup yields CDR1 MGHRA and CDR2 YSYEKL. The CDR3 covers 15 residues. The V end lost 3 bases, the J end lost 0 bases, and 11 bases lay between the germline ends.

The chain is built from TRBV29-1 and TRBJ2-2, with TRBD2 matching 10 bases. The CDR3 is 16 residues long. The germline V gene encodes CDR1 SQVTM and CDR2 ANQGSEA. V lost 2 bases, J lost 1 base, and 4 bases stayed unmatched. The CDR3 protein is CSVESWTSGNTGELFF. For the CDR3, the DNA is TGCAGCGTTGAAAGTTGGACTAGCGGGAACACCGGGGAGCTGTTTTTT.

The chain carries TRBV6-1 and TRBJ2-7; 10 nucleotides align to TRBD1. The CDR3 totals 15 residues. V shed 7 bases, J shed 7 bases, and the junction held 13 bases outside the gene matches. The germline gives CDR1 MNHNS, CDR2 SASEGT. The CDR3 bases are TGTGCCAGCACCCTAGGAGGGACAGGGGAAGGGGAGCAGTACTTC. This translates into CASTLGGTGEGEQYF.

As DNA, the CDR3 is TGTGCCAGCAGCTTAGCAGGGTCGGGGGCTGAAGCTTTCTTT. Residues: CASSLAGSGAEAFF. The chain has TRBV7-3 and TRBJ1-1; TRBD1 might be the D (5 bases). V was pared by 2 bases and J by 6 bases, with 13 bases between. The V gene's germline CDR1 is SGHTA and CDR2 FQGTGA. The CDR3 is made up of 14 amino acids.